This entry concerns a single T cell receptor (beta chain). Its target is not known. These data are taken from a study of T cell responses to AZD1222 COVID-19 vaccine. Findings of the study overall: Vaccination with two AZD1222 doses was followed by a rise in Spike-specific TCR breadth and depth. No repertoire was sampled before or during the peak T cell response, only after it. White British people made up most donors, females outnumbered males, and clonal diversity was possibly underestimated.

Measured with immunoSEQ multiplex PCR; TCRdb has only the in-frame clones, and not every one. Counted here are some 120,000 clones, approximately 85% occurring once; the ten biggest clones make up roughly 6.2%. Germline V gives CDR1 DFQATT, CDR2 SNEGSKA (reference sequence). V dropped 3 bases and J dropped 6 bases, with 12 bases sitting between them. The CDR3 length is 13 residues. Sequenced here: peripheral blood, sampled on day 0 of AZD1222 vaccination. The TCR originated in an adult in good health. The chain links TRBV20-1 to TRBJ1-5, with D perhaps TRBD1 (6 bases). As DNA, the CDR3 is TGCAGTGCTAGTGACAGGTGGGGTCAGCCCCAGCATTTT. Translating it yields CSASDRWGQPQHF.